A single sample gave rise to the 24 T cell receptor beta chains below, sequenced in a study of long-term antiretroviral therapy in people with HIV. At survey level, the immunoSEQ assay was run in its v3.0 version. Using immunoSEQ multiplex PCR, the repertoire was profiled, and TCRdb retains in-frame clones only, with some absent. The sample has about 11,000 clones, 65% to 85% seen once. The sequencing used unsorted PBMCs, collected 1.8 years after starting antiretroviral therapy. Receptors were obtained from a middle-aged man with HIV.

The chain combines TRBV7-8 with TRBJ1-2; weak D call: TRBD1 (5 bases). This CDR3 comprises 14 residues. The V gene's germline CDR1 is SGHVS and CDR2 FQNEAQ. The V end was cut by 0 bases, the J end by 1 base, with 6 bases between. CDR3 protein: CASSLAGGNYGYTF. CDR3 coding DNA: TGTGCCAGCAGCTTAGCCGGGGGTAACTATGGCTACACCTTC. The whole variable domain, remainder taken from reference TRBV7-8 and TRBJ1-2, is GAGVSQSPRYKVAKRGQDVALRCDPISGHVSLFWYQQALGQGPEFLTYFQNEAQLDKSGLPSDRFFAERPEGSVSTLKIQRTQQEDSAVYLCASSLAGGNYGYTFGSGTRLTVV.

V gene TRBV11-3 combines with J gene TRBJ2-1; weak D call: TRBD2 (5 bases). The CDR3 loop spans 16 amino acids. The germline V gene has CDR1 SGHNT and CDR2 YENEEA. Between the trimmed V and J ends, which lost 4 bases and 8 bases, there was a span of 21 bases. The CDR3 here is CASSYRLSDPVDEQFF. CDR3 nucleotide sequence: TGTGCCAGCAGCTACCGACTATCAGACCCTGTTGATGAGCAGTTCTTC. The variable domain in full, completed from reference TRBV11-3 and TRBJ2-1, reads EAGVVQSPRYKIIEKKQPVAFWCNPISGHNTLYWYLQNLGQGPELLIRYENEEAVDDSQLPKDRFSAERLKGVDSTLKIQPAELGDSAVYLCASSYRLSDPVDEQFFGPGTRLTVL.

The rearrangement links TRBV13 to TRBJ2-7, with 8 bases fitting TRBD2. The CDR3 contains 15 residues. Germline assignment: CDR1 PRHDT and CDR2 FYEKMQ (reference sequence). The J segment lost 2 bases and the V segment lost 1 base, leaving 4 bases of the junction unmatched. The CDR3 DNA follows: TGTGCCAGCAGCTTAGCGGGCGGGAGGACCTACGAGCAGTACTTC. It encodes CASSLAGGRTYEQYF.

V and J are TRBV28 and TRBJ1-2; D remains unclear. V lost 7 bases and J 2 bases, leaving 17 bases between the germline ends. The CDR3 length is 15 residues. Germline V lookup: CDR1 MDHEN, CDR2 SYDVKM. For the CDR3, the DNA is TGTGCCAGCACTCCCCCCCTAGGGAGAAACTATGGCTACACCTTC. It codes for CASTPPLGRNYGYTF.

This clone was picked up a small number of times. The CDR3 sequence: CASSPPGQIYGYTF. As DNA, the CDR3 is TGTGCCAGCTCACCACCGGGACAAATCTATGGCTACACCTTC. This chain uses TRBV18 with TRBJ1-2, with a possible D match to TRBD1 (6 bases). Germline CDR1 KGHSH, CDR2 LQKENI. The V end was cut by 0 bases, the J end by 4 bases, with 9 bases between. The length of the CDR3 is 14 residues.

The chain couples TRBV9 to TRBJ1-1; 8 nucleotides match TRBD1. V was clipped by 4 bases and J by 2 bases; unmatched bases: 7. This CDR3 spans 15 amino acids. Germline CDR1 is SGDLS and CDR2 is YYNGEE. The CDR3 coding sequence is TGTGCCAGCAGCAAAGGGACAGGCGCTAACACTGAAGCTTTCTTT. Its protein product is CASSKGTGANTEAFF.

This clone appeared a single time. The V and J genes are TRBV19 and TRBJ2-1; 10 bases fit TRBD2. From germline, CDR1 is LNHDA and CDR2 SQIVND (reference sequence). The V gene end was trimmed by 3 bases and the J gene end by 4 bases; junction bases not matched to a gene: 6. There are 16 residues in the CDR3. CDR3 DNA sequence: TGTGCCAGTAGTATTCGTCTAGCGGGAGTTTACAATGAGCAGTTCTTC. This gives the protein CASSIRLAGVYNEQFF.

This CDR3 reads CASSPTQGNEKLFF. DNA of the CDR3: TGTGCCAGCAGCCCAACTCAGGGGAATGAAAAACTGTTTTTT. The gene calls are TRBV7-6 and TRBJ1-4; tentatively, D is TRBD1 (6 bases). Germline assignment: CDR1 SGHVS and CDR2 FNYEAQ. This CDR3 region has 14 residues. The V end was cut by 5 bases, the J end by 5 bases, with 12 bases between.

This clone was seen more than once but under ten times. The chain links TRBV7-9 to TRBJ1-2; D not certain. Germline CDR1 and CDR2: SEHNR and FQNEAQ (reference sequence). Trimming shortened V by 5 bases and J by 6 bases, and 10 bases separated the two germline ends. The CDR3 is 12 amino acids. The DNA of the CDR3 is TGTGCCAGCAGCCCAAGATCGGATGGCTACACCTTC. Its translation: CASSPRSDGYTF.

The chain carries TRBV4-1 and TRBJ1-1, with D hard to call. This CDR3 has 18 residues. The V end was cut by 0 bases, the J end by 4 bases, with 21 bases between. CDR1 MGHRA and CDR2 YSYEKL come from the germline V gene. CDR3 amino acids: CASSQDLRFRGRSTEAFF. The DNA of the CDR3 is TGCGCCAGCAGCCAAGATCTACGTTTTCGGGGTCGTAGCACTGAAGCTTTCTTT.

The chain joins TRBV7-2 to TRBJ1-1; TRBD1 might be the D (5 bases). Germline CDR1 and CDR2: SGHTA and FQGNSA. Trimming pared 5 bases from V and 3 bases from J, leaving 10 bases between. The CDR3 has 13 amino acids. CDR3 region: CASSQSGDTEAFF. The DNA of the CDR3 is TGTGCCAGCAGCCAATCGGGGGACACTGAAGCTTTCTTT.

In this sample, this clone turned up a few times. V is TRBV29-1 and J is TRBJ1-1; D not certain. Germline V CDR1 and CDR2: SQVTM, ANQGSEA. Trimming shortened V by 4 bases and J by 6 bases, and 12 bases separated the two germline ends. CDR3 length equals 12 residues. The CDR3 bases are TGCAGCGTTGTTGGCGAGGAGGCTGAAGCTTTCTTT. Translating it yields CSVVGEEAEAFF.

CDR3 sequence: CASSGGGTGGDEQYF. The DNA of the CDR3 is TGTGCCAGCAGTGGCGGGGGGACAGGGGGCGACGAGCAGTACTTC. The chain links TRBV2 to TRBJ2-7; 12 positions agree with TRBD1. CDR3 length equals 15 residues. The trim removed 4 bases at V and 5 bases at J, leaving 6 bases unmatched. Germline assignment: CDR1 SNHLY and CDR2 FYNNEI.

The chain employs TRBV4-2 and TRBJ1-1; D unclear. With 0 bases removed from V and 1 base from J, the gap between germline ends came to 9 bases. The germline CDR1 and CDR2 sequences are LGHNA and YNFKEQ. CDR3 length: 15 residues. The CDR3 is CASSQDLGSNTEAFF. The CDR3 coding sequence is TGTGCCAGCAGCCAAGATCTGGGTTCGAACACTGAAGCTTTCTTT.

This clone has only a few counts. The rearrangement uses TRBV27 and TRBJ1-2, with 7 bases fitting TRBD1. Germline CDR1 reads MNHEY; CDR2 reads SMNVEV (reference sequence). Trimming took 0 bases from V and 2 from J; bases not matched to a gene: 3. This CDR3 is built from 15 residues. The CDR3 is CASSLSKQGNYGYTF. In DNA, the CDR3 is TGTGCCAGCAGTTTATCCAAACAGGGGAACTATGGCTACACCTTC.

J is TRBJ2-7 and V is TRBV19, with 9 bases matching TRBD1. The germline V gene encodes CDR1 LNHDA and CDR2 SQIVND (reference sequence). The length of the CDR3 is 15 residues. J was trimmed by 0 bases and V by 3 bases; bases with no gene match: 3. The CDR3 bases are TGTGCCAGTAGTATTGGGGGACAGGGCTCCTACGAGCAGTACTTC. This sequence encodes CASSIGGQGSYEQYF. Full variable domain (outside the CDR3, taken from reference TRBV19 and TRBJ2-7): DGGITQSPKYLFRKEGQNVTLSCEQNLNHDAMYWYRQDPGQGLRLIYYSQIVNDFQKGDIAEGYSVSREKKESFPLTVTSAQKNPTAFYLCASSIGGQGSYEQYFGPGTRLTVT.

The chain couples TRBV19 to TRBJ2-7, with D perhaps given as TRBD1 or TRBD2 (6 bases each). The ends were cut back, 3 bases at V and 4 bases at J, with 10 bases in the middle. CDR1 LNHDA and CDR2 SQIVND come from the germline V gene (reference sequence). The CDR3 is 13 amino acids. This CDR3 reads CASSIAGTYEQYF. In nucleotides, the CDR3 is TGTGCCAGTAGTATCGCGGGGACATACGAGCAGTACTTC.

This clone is labeled large. The chain employs TRBV7-9 and TRBJ2-1; D uncertain. V lost 7 bases to trimming and J lost 10 bases, with 2 bases between them. Germline V lookup: CDR1 SEHNR, CDR2 FQNEAQ (reference sequence). The CDR3 has 8 amino acids. DNA for the CDR3: TGTGCCAGCACCGAGCAGTTCTTC. Protein: CASTEQFF.

This chain joins TRBV7-9 and TRBJ2-3; D possibly matches TRBD1 or TRBD2 (5 bases each). Germline CDR1 and CDR2: SEHNR and FQNEAQ (reference sequence). V dropped 2 bases and J dropped 1 base, with 19 bases sitting between them. The CDR3 has 18 residues. CDR3: CASSLRLGTTLRTDTQYF. The CDR3 region has the DNA TGTGCCAGCAGCTTACGGCTGGGGACCACACTCCGCACAGATACGCAGTATTTT.

The J gene is TRBJ1-1, the V gene TRBV28, with 8 positions matching TRBD1. Germline V gene lookup returns CDR1 MDHEN and CDR2 SYDVKM. The CDR3 loop spans 16 amino acids. The V gene end was trimmed by 5 bases and the J gene end by 1 base; junction bases not matched to a gene: 9. CDR3 residues: CASSPRTGTANTEAFF. The CDR3 DNA sequence: TGTGCCAGCAGTCCGAGGACAGGGACCGCGAACACTGAAGCTTTCTTT.

The chain links TRBV30 to TRBJ1-2; D unclear. The length of the CDR3 is 14 residues. CDR1 is GTSNPN, CDR2 SVGIG, per germline (reference sequence). V was cut by 0 bases and J by 5 bases, with 13 bases left in between. CDR3 bases: TGTGCCTGGAGTGTCGGCAGGCGATCTTATGGCTACACCTTC. Translation gives CAWSVGRRSYGYTF.

The V and J genes are TRBV4-3 and TRBJ2-7, with TRBD1 as a possible D gene (6 bases). Trimming removed 0 bases at V and 3 bases at J, with 12 bases between. The CDR3 contains 15 residues. Germline CDR1 is LGHNA and CDR2 is YSLEER. The DNA of the CDR3 is TGCGCCAGCAGCCAAGAGCAGGGGCGAATCTACGAGCAGTACTTC. Residues: CASSQEQGRIYEQYF.

The chain combines TRBV30 with TRBJ2-4; D is perhaps TRBD1 (5 bases). The germline V gene has CDR1 GTSNPN and CDR2 SVGIG (reference sequence). The CDR3 spans 13 residues. V was pared by 4 bases and J by 0 bases, with 7 bases between. Written as DNA, the CDR3 is TGTGCCTGGATGGGGCTAGCCAAAAACATTCAGTACTTC. Its translation is CAWMGLAKNIQYF.

The chain links TRBV21-1 to TRBJ2-3. TRBV21-1 is reported as a pseudogene. CDR3 length: 14 amino acids. DNA of the CDR3: TGTGCCAGCAGCAGACGGGGCAACACAGATACGCAGTATTTT. Translated: CASSRRGNTDTQYF.